This TCR beta chain was sequenced for a study of T-cell memory formation after mild COVID-19. The overall study: TCR clustering was largely donor specific. Whole-study results and caveats: What remained unconfirmed was the SARS-CoV-2 specificity of second-wave clones peaking on day 37. Clones that got smaller from day 15 to 85 had even CD4/CD8, while clones growing later tipped toward CD4+.

From the 5' RACE reads, TCRdb called clonotypes with MiXCR, one entry per CDR3 protein. The sample records about 57,000 distinct CDR3 sequences, more than 10% being singletons. In this sample, this clonotype turned up a few times. Antigen: not known. Trimming shortened V by 9 bases and J by 8 bases, and 16 bases separated the two germline ends. Germline V gene lookup returns CDR1 MNHEY and CDR2 SMNVEV (reference sequence). The CDR3 totals 12 residues. Sequencing was carried out using PBMCs or a T cell subset sorted from them (not recorded which). This chain links TRBV27 with TRBJ1-1, with D uncertain. The clonotype was recovered from a young man who had mild COVID-19 (a few samples of this study predate the infection). Cell type and time point are not known. The CDR3 region is CASVDFWREAFF. The CDR3 bases are TGTGCCAGTGTGGACTTCTGGAGGGAAGCTTTCTTT.